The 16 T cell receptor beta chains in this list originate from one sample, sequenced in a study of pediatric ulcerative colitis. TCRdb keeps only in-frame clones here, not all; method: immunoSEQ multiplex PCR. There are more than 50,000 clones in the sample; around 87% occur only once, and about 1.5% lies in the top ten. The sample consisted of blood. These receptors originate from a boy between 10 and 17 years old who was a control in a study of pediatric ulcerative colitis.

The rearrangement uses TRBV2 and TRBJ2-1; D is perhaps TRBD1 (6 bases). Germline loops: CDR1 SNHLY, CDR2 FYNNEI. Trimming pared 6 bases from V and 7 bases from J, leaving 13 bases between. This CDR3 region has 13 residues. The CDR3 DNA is TGTGCCAGCAGCGCAACAGGGATAAATGAGCAGTTCTTC. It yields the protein CASSATGINEQFF.

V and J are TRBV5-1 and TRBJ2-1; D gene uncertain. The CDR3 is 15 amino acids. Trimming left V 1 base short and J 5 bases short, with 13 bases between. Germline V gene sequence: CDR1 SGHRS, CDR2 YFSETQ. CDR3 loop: CASSLRAAQNNEQFF. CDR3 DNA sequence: TGCGCCAGCAGCTTGAGGGCAGCGCAGAACAATGAGCAGTTCTTC.

CDR3 sequence (DNA): TGTGCCAGCAGTGAAGTACCGGACAGGGTTTATGAGGAGACCCAGTACTTC. It codes for CASSEVPDRVYEETQYF. This rearrangement joins TRBV6-1 to TRBJ2-5; 8 bases align to TRBD1. The V segment lost 1 base and the J segment 5 bases; nucleotides outside the gene matches: 12. CDR1 and CDR2 from the germline V gene are MNHNS and SASEGT. This CDR3 comprises 17 residues.

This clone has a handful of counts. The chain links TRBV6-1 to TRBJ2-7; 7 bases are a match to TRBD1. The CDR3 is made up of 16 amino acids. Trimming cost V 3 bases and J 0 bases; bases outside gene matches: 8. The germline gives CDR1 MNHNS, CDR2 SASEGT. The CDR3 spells CASSDDSGQASYEQYF. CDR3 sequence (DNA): TGTGCCAGCAGTGATGACTCCGGACAGGCCTCCTACGAGCAGTACTTC.

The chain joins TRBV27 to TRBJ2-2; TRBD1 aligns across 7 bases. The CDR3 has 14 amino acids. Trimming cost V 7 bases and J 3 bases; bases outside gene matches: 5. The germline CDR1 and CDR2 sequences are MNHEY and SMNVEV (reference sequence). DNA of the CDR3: TGTGCCAGCAAGGGACAGTCCTACACCGGGGAGCTGTTTTTT. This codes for CASKGQSYTGELFF.

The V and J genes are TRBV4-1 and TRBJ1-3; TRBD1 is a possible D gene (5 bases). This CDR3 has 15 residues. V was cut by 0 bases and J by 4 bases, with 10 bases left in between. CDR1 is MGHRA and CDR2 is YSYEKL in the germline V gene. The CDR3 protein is CASSQDATEGNTIYF. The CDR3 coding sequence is TGCGCCAGCAGCCAAGACGCGACAGAAGGAAACACCATATATTTT.

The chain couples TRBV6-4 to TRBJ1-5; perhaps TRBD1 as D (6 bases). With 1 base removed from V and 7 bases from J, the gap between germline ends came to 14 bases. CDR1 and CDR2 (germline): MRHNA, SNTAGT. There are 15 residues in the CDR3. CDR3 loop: CASSDFQADRQPQHF. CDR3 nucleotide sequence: TGTGCCAGCAGTGACTTTCAAGCGGACAGACAGCCCCAGCATTTT.

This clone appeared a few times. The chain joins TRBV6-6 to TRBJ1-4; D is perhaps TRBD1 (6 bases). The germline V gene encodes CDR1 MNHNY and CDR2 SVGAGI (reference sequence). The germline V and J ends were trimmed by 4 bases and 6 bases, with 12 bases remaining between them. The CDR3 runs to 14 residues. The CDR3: CASSWAGEDEKLFF. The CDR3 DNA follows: TGTGCCAGCAGTTGGGCAGGGGAGGATGAAAAACTGTTTTTT.

In DNA, the CDR3 is TGTGCCAGCAGCGTAGCTGGAGCTACAGACTCCTACAATGAGCAGTTCTTC. Protein product: CASSVAGATDSYNEQFF. The chain employs TRBV9 and TRBJ2-1; no clear D. The V gene lost 0 bases and the J gene lost 0 bases, with 13 bases spanning the gap. The germline gives CDR1 SGDLS, CDR2 YYNGEE. The CDR3 is 17 amino acids. Drawing the rest from reference TRBV9 and TRBJ2-1, the complete variable domain is DSGVTQTPKHLITATGQRVTLRCSPRSGDLSVYWYQQSLDQGLQFLIQYYNGEERAKGNILERFSAQQFPDLHSELNLSSLELGDSALYFCASSVAGATDSYNEQFFGPGTRLTVL.

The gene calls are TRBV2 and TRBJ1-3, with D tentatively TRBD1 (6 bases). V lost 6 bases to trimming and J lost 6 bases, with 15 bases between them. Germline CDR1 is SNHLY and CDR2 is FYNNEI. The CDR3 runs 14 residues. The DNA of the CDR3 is TGTGCCAGCAGCGCAGGGGCTTTGGAAAACACCATATATTTT. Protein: CASSAGALENTIYF.

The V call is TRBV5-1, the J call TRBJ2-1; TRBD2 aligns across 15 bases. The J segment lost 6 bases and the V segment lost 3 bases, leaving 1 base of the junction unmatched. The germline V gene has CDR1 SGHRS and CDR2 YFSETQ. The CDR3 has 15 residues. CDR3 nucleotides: TGCGCCAGCAGCTGGACTAGCGGGAGGGCCAATGAGCAGTTCTTC. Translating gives CASSWTSGRANEQFF.

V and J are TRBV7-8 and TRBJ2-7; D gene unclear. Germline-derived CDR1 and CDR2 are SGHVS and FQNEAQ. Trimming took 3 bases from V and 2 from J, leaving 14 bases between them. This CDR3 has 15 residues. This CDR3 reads CASSLNRVNAYEQYF. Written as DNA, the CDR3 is TGTGCCAGCAGCTTGAACCGGGTCAACGCCTACGAGCAGTACTTC.

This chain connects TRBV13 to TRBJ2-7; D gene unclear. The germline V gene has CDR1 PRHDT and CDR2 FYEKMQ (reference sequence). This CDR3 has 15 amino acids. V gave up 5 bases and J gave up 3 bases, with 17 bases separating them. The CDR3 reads CASSIDSERDYEQYF. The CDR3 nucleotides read TGTGCCAGCAGCATAGACTCCGAAAGAGACTACGAGCAGTACTTC.

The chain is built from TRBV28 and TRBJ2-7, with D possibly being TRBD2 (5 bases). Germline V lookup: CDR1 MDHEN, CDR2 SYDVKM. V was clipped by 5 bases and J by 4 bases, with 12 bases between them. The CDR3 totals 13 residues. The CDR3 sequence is CASSRVWEYEQYF. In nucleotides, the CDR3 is TGTGCCAGCAGTCGAGTATGGGAGTACGAGCAGTACTTC. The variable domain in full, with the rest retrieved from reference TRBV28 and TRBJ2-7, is DVKVTQSSRYLVKRTGEKVFLECVQDMDHENMFWYRQDPGLGLRLIYFSYDVKMKEKGDIPEGYSVSREKKERFSLILESASTNQTSMYLCASSRVWEYEQYFGPGTRLTVT.

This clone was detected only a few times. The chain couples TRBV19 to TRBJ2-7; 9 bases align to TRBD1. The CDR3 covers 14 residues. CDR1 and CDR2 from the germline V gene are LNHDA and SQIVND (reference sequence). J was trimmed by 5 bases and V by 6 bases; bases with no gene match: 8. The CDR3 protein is CASRKGQGLDEQYF. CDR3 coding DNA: TGTGCCAGTAGAAAGGGACAGGGTCTCGACGAGCAGTACTTC. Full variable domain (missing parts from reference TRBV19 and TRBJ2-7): DGGITQSPKYLFRKEGQNVTLSCEQNLNHDAMYWYRQDPGQGLRLIYYSQIVNDFQKGDIAEGYSVSREKKESFPLTVTSAQKNPTAFYLCASRKGQGLDEQYFGPGTRLTVT.

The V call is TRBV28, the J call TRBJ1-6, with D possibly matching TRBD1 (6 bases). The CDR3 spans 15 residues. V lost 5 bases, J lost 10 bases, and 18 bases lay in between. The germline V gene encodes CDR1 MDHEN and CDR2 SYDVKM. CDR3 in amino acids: CASSGTPRRGSPLHF. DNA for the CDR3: TGTGCCAGCAGTGGCACCCCCCGCAGGGGCTCACCCCTCCACTTT. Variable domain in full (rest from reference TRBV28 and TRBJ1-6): DVKVTQSSRYLVKRTGEKVFLECVQDMDHENMFWYRQDPGLGLRLIYFSYDVKMKEKGDIPEGYSVSREKKERFSLILESASTNQTSMYLCASSGTPRRGSPLHFGNGTRLTVT.